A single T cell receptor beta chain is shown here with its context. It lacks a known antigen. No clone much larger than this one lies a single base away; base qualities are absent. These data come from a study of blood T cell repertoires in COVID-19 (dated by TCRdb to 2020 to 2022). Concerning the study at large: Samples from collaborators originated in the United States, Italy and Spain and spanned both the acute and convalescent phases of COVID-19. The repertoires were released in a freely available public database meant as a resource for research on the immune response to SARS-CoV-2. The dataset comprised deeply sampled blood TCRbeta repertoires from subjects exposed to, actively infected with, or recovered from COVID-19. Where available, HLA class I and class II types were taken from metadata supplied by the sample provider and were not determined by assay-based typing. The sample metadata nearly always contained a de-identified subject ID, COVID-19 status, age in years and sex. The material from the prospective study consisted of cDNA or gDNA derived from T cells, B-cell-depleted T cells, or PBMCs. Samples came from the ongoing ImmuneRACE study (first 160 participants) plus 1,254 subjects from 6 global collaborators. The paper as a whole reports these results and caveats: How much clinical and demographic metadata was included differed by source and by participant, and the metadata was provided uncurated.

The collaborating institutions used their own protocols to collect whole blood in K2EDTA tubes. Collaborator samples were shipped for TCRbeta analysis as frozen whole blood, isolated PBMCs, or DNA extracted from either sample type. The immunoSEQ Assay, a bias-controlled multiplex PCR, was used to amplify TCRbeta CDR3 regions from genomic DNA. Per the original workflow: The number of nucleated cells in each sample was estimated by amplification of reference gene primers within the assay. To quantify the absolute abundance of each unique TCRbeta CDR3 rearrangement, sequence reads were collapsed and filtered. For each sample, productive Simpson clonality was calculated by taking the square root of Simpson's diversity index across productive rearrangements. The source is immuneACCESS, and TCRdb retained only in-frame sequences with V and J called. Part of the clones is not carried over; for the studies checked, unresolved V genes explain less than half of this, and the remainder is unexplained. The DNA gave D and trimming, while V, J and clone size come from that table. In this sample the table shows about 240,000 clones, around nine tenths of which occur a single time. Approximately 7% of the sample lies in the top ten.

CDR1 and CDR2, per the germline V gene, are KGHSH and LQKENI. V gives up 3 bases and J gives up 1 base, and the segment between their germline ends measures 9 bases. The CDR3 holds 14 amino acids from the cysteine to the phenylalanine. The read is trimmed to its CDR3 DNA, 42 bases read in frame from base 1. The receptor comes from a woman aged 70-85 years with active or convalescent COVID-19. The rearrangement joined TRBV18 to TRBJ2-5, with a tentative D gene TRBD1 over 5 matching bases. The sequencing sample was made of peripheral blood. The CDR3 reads CASSPTAVQETQYF. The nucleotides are TGTGCCAGCTCACCGACAGCAGTCCAAGAGACCCAGTACTTC.